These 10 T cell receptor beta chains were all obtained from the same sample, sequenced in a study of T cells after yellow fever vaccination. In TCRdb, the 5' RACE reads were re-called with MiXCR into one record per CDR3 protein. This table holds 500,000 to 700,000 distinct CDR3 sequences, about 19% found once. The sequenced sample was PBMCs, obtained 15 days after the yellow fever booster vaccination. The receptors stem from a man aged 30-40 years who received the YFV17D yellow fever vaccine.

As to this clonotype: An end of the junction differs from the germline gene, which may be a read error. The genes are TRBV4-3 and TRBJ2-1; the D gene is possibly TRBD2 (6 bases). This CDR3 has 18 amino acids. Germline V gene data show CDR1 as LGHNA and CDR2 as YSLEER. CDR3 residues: CASSQNTGTFFSYNELFF. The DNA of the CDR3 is TGCGCCAGCAGCCAAAACACCGGGACTTTTTTCTCCTACAATGAGCTGTTCTTC.

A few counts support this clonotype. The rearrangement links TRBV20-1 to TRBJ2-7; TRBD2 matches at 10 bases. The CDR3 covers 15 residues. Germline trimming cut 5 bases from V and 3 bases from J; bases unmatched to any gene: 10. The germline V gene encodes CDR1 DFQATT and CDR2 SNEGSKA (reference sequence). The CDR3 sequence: CSAAASGGRNYEQYF. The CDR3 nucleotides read TGCAGTGCTGCGGCTAGCGGGGGACGGAACTACGAGCAGTACTTC.

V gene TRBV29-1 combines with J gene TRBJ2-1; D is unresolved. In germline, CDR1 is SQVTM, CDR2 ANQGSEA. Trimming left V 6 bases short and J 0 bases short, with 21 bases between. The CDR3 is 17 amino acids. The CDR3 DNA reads TGCAGCGTGGTAGGGATTCAGCCTCGGAACTCCTACAATGAGCAGTTCTTC. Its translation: CSVVGIQPRNSYNEQFF.

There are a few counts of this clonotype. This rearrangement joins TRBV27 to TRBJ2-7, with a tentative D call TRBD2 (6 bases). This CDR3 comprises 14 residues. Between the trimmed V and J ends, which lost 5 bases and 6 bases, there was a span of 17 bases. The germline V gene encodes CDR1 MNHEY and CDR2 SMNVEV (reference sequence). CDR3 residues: CASSTRDGPREQYF. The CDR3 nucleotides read TGTGCCAGCAGTACGCGGGACGGACCTCGCGAGCAGTACTTC.

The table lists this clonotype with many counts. CDR3 amino acids: CSAGGSATNEKLFF. The CDR3 nucleotides are TGCAGCGCCGGTGGCAGCGCAACTAATGAAAAACTGTTTTTT. This chain connects TRBV29-1 to TRBJ1-4; D unresolved. The V gene's germline CDR1 is SQVTM and CDR2 ANQGSEA. CDR3 length equals 14 residues. The V end lost 7 bases, the J end lost 0 bases, and 12 bases lay between the germline ends.

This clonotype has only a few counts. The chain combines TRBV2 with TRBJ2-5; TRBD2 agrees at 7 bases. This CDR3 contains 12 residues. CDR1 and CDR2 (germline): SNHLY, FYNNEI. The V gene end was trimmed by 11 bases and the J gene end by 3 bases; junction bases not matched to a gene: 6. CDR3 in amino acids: CAALAKEETQYF. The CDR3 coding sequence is TGTGCCGCACTAGCGAAAGAAGAGACCCAGTACTTC.

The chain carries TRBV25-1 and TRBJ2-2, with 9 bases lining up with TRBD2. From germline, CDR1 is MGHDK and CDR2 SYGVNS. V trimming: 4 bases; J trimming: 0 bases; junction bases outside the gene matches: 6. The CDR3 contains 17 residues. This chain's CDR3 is CASSASSGRSNTGELFF. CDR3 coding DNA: TGTGCCAGCAGTGCCTCGAGCGGGAGGTCGAACACCGGGGAGCTGTTTTTT. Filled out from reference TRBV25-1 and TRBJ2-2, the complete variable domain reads EADIYQTPRYLVIGTGKKITLECSQTMGHDKMYWYQQDPGMELHLIHYSYGVNSTEKGDLSSESTVSRIRTEHFPLTLESARPSHTSQYLCASSASSGRSNTGELFFGEGSRLTVL.

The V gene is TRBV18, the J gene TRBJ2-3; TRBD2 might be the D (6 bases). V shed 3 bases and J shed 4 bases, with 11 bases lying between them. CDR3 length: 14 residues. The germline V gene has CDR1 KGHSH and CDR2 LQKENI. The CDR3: CASSPGLRADTQYF. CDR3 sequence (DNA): TGTGCCAGCTCACCGGGACTTCGAGCAGATACGCAGTATTTT.

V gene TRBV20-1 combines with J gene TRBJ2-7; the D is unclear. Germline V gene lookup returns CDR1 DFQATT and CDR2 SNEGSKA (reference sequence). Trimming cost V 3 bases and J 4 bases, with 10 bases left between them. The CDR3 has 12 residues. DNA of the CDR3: TGCAGTGCTAGCCGCTCGGGTTACGAGCAGTACTTC. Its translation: CSASRSGYEQYF.

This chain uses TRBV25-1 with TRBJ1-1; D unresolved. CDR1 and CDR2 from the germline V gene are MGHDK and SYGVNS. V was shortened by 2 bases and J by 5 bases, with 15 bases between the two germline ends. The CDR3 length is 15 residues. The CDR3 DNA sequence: TGTGCCAGCAGTGAAGCGGATTTCGACGGAACTGAAGCTTTCTTT. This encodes CASSEADFDGTEAFF.